This is a list of T cell receptor beta chains from one sample in a study of T cells after yellow fever vaccination. TCRdb re-derived calls from the 5' RACE reads in MiXCR, one entry per CDR3 protein. The sample includes around 350,000 distinct CDR3 sequences, 9.5% to 13% of them seen just once. Material: PBMCs, obtained on the day of the first yellow fever vaccination. The receptors come from a man aged 18 to 29 who received the YFV17D yellow fever vaccine. Each CDR3 is given with its conserved first and last residue. A D gene is named only where the DNA matches it firmly. Clone sizes are given selectively: once, few, many, or a class where the clone is expanded.

NA	NA	TRBV4-3	TRBJ1-1	TGCGCCAGCAGCCAGAGCCGGGGAGGCACTGAAGCTTTCTTT	CASSQSRGGTEAFF
NA	TRBD2	TRBV18	TRBJ2-7	TGTGCCAGCTCACACGGGACTAGCGGATCCCTGGACGAGCAGTACTTC	CASSHGTSGSLDEQYF
NA	NA	TRBV24-1	TRBJ1-5	TGTGCCACCAGTGAGGGCCCTCGGGATAGCAATCAGCCCCAGCATTTT	CATSEGPRDSNQPQHF
NA	TRBD2	TRBV5-4	TRBJ2-2	TGTGCCAGCAGCTTGGACGGGGGGTCGAGAAAGACCGGGGAGCTGTTTTTT	CASSLDGGSRKTGELFF
many	NA	TRBV10-2	TRBJ2-3	TGCGCCAGCAGTGACGTCGATACGCAGTATTTT	CASSDVDTQYF
once	NA	TRBV5-6	TRBJ1-4	TGTGCCAGCAGCGTCCAGAGTTGGAATGAAAAACTGTTTTTT	CASSVQSWNEKLFF
few	NA	TRBV6-2/TRBV6-3	TRBJ1-1	TGTGCCAGCAGTTTCGCATGGAACACTGAAGCTTTCTTT	CASSFAWNTEAFF
NA	NA	TRBV10-3	TRBJ2-5	TGTGCCATCCGCGGGACAGCCAACCAAGAGACCCAGTACTTC	CAIRGTANQETQYF
NA	NA	TRBV7-2	TRBJ2-5	TGTGCCAGCAGCTTTTTCTCTAGCCGGGAGACCCAGTACTTC	CASSFFSSRETQYF
NA	NA	TRBV9	TRBJ2-3	TGTGCCAGCAGCGTAGAGGGGGGCCTGAGAACAGATACGCAGTATTTT	CASSVEGGLRTDTQYF